These 32 T cell receptor beta chains were all obtained from the same sample, sequenced in a study of T cell responses to AZD1222 COVID-19 vaccine. The data were produced by immunoSEQ multiplex PCR, yet TCRdb's version contains in-frame clones alone and is incomplete. This table holds more than 95,000 clones, approximately 89% found once. This material consisted of peripheral blood, taken 28 days after the second dose of the MenACWY control vaccine. The receptors stem from an adult who received the MenACWY meningococcal vaccine as a control.

The count of this clone is one. The chain uses TRBV3-1 (or the pseudogene TRBV3-2) and TRBJ1-5; the D is unclear. Germline V CDR1 and CDR2: LGHDT, YNNKEL (reference sequence). Trimming removed 5 bases at V and 6 bases at J, with 11 bases between. The CDR3 has 13 amino acids. In DNA, the CDR3 is TGTGCCAGCAGCTCGGGCCTTGCTCAGCCCCAGCATTTT. Amino acids: CASSSGLAQPQHF.

The chain recombines TRBV7-3 with TRBJ2-7; D not certain. The V gene's germline CDR1 is SGHTA and CDR2 FQGTGA. Between the trimmed V and J ends, which lost 6 bases and 2 bases, there was a span of 17 bases. This CDR3 is built from 15 residues. CDR3: CASRLRTPGPYEQYF. CDR3 nucleotides: TGTGCCAGCAGACTACGGACGCCTGGGCCCTACGAGCAGTACTTC.

This clone showed up just a few times. The chain carries TRBV18 and TRBJ2-7, with D perhaps TRBD1 (6 bases). V gave up 3 bases and J gave up 6 bases, with 12 bases separating them. Germline CDR1 reads KGHSH; CDR2 reads LQKENI. The CDR3 is 13 residues long. CDR3 DNA: TGTGCCAGCTCACCCAAACAGGGTTCCGAGCAGTACTTC. It encodes CASSPKQGSEQYF. The variable domain in full, completed from reference TRBV18 and TRBJ2-7, reads NAGVMQNPRHLVRRRGQEARLRCSPMKGHSHVYWYRQLPEEGLKFMVYLQKENIIDESGMPKERFSAEFPKEGPSILRIQQVVRGDSAAYFCASSPKQGSEQYFGPGTRLTVT.

The chain couples TRBV28 to TRBJ2-1; TRBD2 aligns across 9 bases. Unmatched junction bases numbered 10, after V lost 6 bases and J lost 7 bases. The length of the CDR3 is 15 residues. The V gene's germline CDR1 is MDHEN and CDR2 SYDVKM. The CDR3 spells CASRTSGGLRNEQFF. CDR3 DNA sequence: TGTGCCAGCAGAACGAGCGGGGGGCTCAGGAATGAGCAGTTCTTC.

This sequence joins TRBV18 and TRBJ1-2; D perhaps matches TRBD1 (6 bases). The germline V gene has CDR1 KGHSH and CDR2 LQKENI. This CDR3 spans 13 amino acids. V shed 3 bases and J shed 8 bases, with 13 bases lying between them. In DNA form, the CDR3 reads TGTGCCAGCTCACCCAACAGGGCGGGCGGCTACACCTTC. Residues: CASSPNRAGGYTF. Full variable domain (remainder filled in from reference TRBV18 and TRBJ1-2): NAGVMQNPRHLVRRRGQEARLRCSPMKGHSHVYWYRQLPEEGLKFMVYLQKENIIDESGMPKERFSAEFPKEGPSILRIQQVVRGDSAAYFCASSPNRAGGYTFGSGTRLTVV.

This clone showed up just once. CDR3 sequence: CASQTSKGLHTDTQYF. The CDR3 coding sequence is TGTGCCAGTCAAACGAGTAAAGGGCTTCACACAGATACGCAGTATTTT. J is TRBJ2-3 and V is TRBV19; D remains unclear. There are 16 residues in the CDR3. Looked up from germline, CDR1 is LNHDA and CDR2 is SQIVND (reference sequence). Trimming stripped 8 bases from V and 2 bases from J, with 20 bases between. Drawing the rest from reference TRBV19 and TRBJ2-3, the complete variable domain is DGGITQSPKYLFRKEGQNVTLSCEQNLNHDAMYWYRQDPGQGLRLIYYSQIVNDFQKGDIAEGYSVSREKKESFPLTVTSAQKNPTAFYLCASQTSKGLHTDTQYFGPGTRLTVL.

The chain has TRBV11-1 and TRBJ1-1; D may be TRBD1 (6 bases). Germline-derived CDR1 and CDR2 are SGHAT and FQDESV (reference sequence). Trimming pared 2 bases from V and 1 base from J, leaving 8 bases between. CDR3 length: 14 residues. CDR3 coding DNA: TGTGCCAGCAGCTTATGGGGACAGAACACTGAAGCTTTCTTT. Amino acid sequence: CASSLWGQNTEAFF.

V is TRBV4-3 and J is TRBJ2-3; 9 positions agree with TRBD1. The germline gives CDR1 LGHNA, CDR2 YSLEER. This CDR3 has 16 amino acids. Unmatched junction bases numbered 7, after V lost 0 bases and J lost 6 bases. The CDR3 sequence: CASSQDWRQGGDTQYF. DNA for the CDR3: TGCGCCAGCAGCCAAGATTGGAGACAGGGGGGGGATACGCAGTATTTT.

This chain connects TRBV6-6 to TRBJ2-3; tentative D call: TRBD1 (6 bases). Germline V lookup: CDR1 MNHNY, CDR2 SVGAGI (reference sequence). The V gene lost 2 bases and the J gene lost 2 bases, with 8 bases spanning the gap. This CDR3 has 14 residues. The CDR3 region has the DNA TGTGCCAGCAGTTACGACAGGTACACAGATACGCAGTATTTT. It is translated as CASSYDRYTDTQYF.

The chain uses TRBV7-9 and TRBJ1-4; D perhaps matches TRBD1 (5 bases). The germline V gene encodes CDR1 SEHNR and CDR2 FQNEAQ (reference sequence). CDR3 length: 14 residues. V lost 5 bases to trimming and J lost 7 bases, with 14 bases between them. For the CDR3, the DNA is TGTGCCAGCAGCCGGGGGGGATCACGTGAAAAACTGTTTTTT. It specifies CASSRGGSREKLFF.

The V call is TRBV28, the J call TRBJ1-2; D is perhaps TRBD1 (5 bases). CDR3 length equals 13 residues. The germline V and J ends were trimmed by 7 bases and 4 bases, with 13 bases remaining between them. The germline V gene has CDR1 MDHEN and CDR2 SYDVKM. CDR3 DNA sequence: TGTGCCAGCACCCAAGGGGTTGGCTATGGCTACACCTTC. Its translation: CASTQGVGYGYTF.

The chain couples TRBV4-1 to TRBJ1-5; possible D gene TRBD1, 5 bases. The length of the CDR3 is 14 residues. The V and J ends lost 5 bases and 5 bases respectively, with 13 bases between them. CDR1 and CDR2 (germline): MGHRA, YSYEKL. In DNA form, the CDR3 reads TGCGCCAGCAGCGAAACGGGGGGAGATCAGCCCCAGCATTTT. It specifies CASSETGGDQPQHF.

V and J are TRBV9 and TRBJ1-3; the D is unclear. V was cut by 4 bases and J by 2 bases, with 7 bases left in between. CDR1 is SGDLS and CDR2 is YYNGEE in the germline V gene. The CDR3 consists of 13 residues. CDR3 protein: CASSYSPGNTIYF. Written as DNA, the CDR3 is TGTGCCAGCAGCTACTCCCCTGGAAACACCATATATTTT.

This chain connects TRBV6-5 to TRBJ2-1; D possibly corresponds to TRBD2 (5 bases). This CDR3 contains 14 residues. Germline V CDR1 and CDR2: MNHEY, SVGAGI. V was trimmed by 2 bases and J by 9 bases, leaving 14 bases between them. The CDR3 DNA follows: TGTGCCAGCAGTTACCGGGGAATCCGGAGTGAGCAGTTCTTC. Residues: CASSYRGIRSEQFF.

This clone was detected only once. This chain joins TRBV7-2 and TRBJ1-1; 11 nucleotides align to TRBD1. Trimming cost V 0 bases and J 4 bases; bases outside gene matches: 1. The germline V gene encodes CDR1 SGHTA and CDR2 FQGNSA. This CDR3 comprises 15 residues. The CDR3 DNA is TGTGCCAGCAGCTTAGCTGGGACAGGGGGCACTGAAGCTTTCTTT. Protein: CASSLAGTGGTEAFF.

V usage is TRBV6-5 and J usage is TRBJ1-5; D gene uncertain. The CDR3 sequence is 13 residues long. The V end was cut by 5 bases, the J end by 1 base, with 6 bases between. Germline loops: CDR1 MNHEY, CDR2 SVGAGI. CDR3 sequence: CASSPDSNQPQHF. CDR3 nucleotide sequence: TGTGCCAGCAGTCCCGACAGCAATCAGCCCCAGCATTTT.

The chain links TRBV28 to TRBJ1-2; TRBD1 might be the D (6 bases). Germline V lookup: CDR1 MDHEN, CDR2 SYDVKM. This CDR3 comprises 14 residues. Trimming removed 5 bases from V and 4 bases from J, with 14 bases in between. Written as DNA, the CDR3 is TGTGCCAGCAGTGATAGCGGACAGTTCTATGGCTACACCTTC. This translates into CASSDSGQFYGYTF.

The gene calls are TRBV27 and TRBJ1-6; 12 bases are a match to TRBD1. This CDR3 region has 17 residues. The V and J ends lost 8 bases and 3 bases, in that order; junction bases with no gene match: 8. The germline gives CDR1 MNHEY, CDR2 SMNVEV (reference sequence). CDR3 sequence: CASGPGQGAGYNSPLHF. CDR3 DNA sequence: TGTGCCAGCGGACCGGGACAGGGGGCCGGCTATAATTCACCCCTCCACTTT.

The CDR3 bases are TGTGCCAGCAGCGCTCGCCGGGACAGCTCCAATTCACCCCTCCACTTT. This codes for CASSARRDSSNSPLHF. The chain links TRBV9 to TRBJ1-6, with 7 nucleotides matching TRBD1. The germline V gene has CDR1 SGDLS and CDR2 YYNGEE. The CDR3 covers 16 residues. The trim removed 3 bases at V and 7 bases at J, leaving 10 bases unmatched.

The chain has TRBV15 and TRBJ1-2; D not resolved. The V end lost 0 bases, the J end lost 4 bases, and 15 bases lay between the germline ends. There are 16 residues in the CDR3. CDR1 is LNHNV and CDR2 is YYDKDF in the germline V gene (reference sequence). The CDR3 DNA reads TGTGCCACCAGCAGAGATCGGGCAGTCCCAGCCTATGGCTACACCTTC. It is translated as CATSRDRAVPAYGYTF.

The rearrangement uses TRBV6-4 and TRBJ2-5, with D possibly matching TRBD2 (5 bases). The CDR3 length is 13 residues. The V end lost 10 bases, the J end lost 3 bases, and 15 bases lay between the germline ends. Germline CDR1 MRHNA, CDR2 SNTAGT. The CDR3 nucleotides are TGTGCCATTCCGGACCTCGGGAAAGAGACCCAGTACTTC. It is translated as CAIPDLGKETQYF.

This chain connects TRBV11-2 to TRBJ2-7; 8 bases align to TRBD1. Trimming cost V 1 base and J 0 bases; bases outside gene matches: 5. Germline V gene sequence: CDR1 SGHAT, CDR2 FQNNGV. CDR3 length equals 16 residues. Here the CDR3 DNA reads TGTGCCAGCAGCTTAGTTTGGACAGGGAGCTCCTACGAGCAGTACTTC. It translates to CASSLVWTGSSYEQYF.

CDR3 sequence reads: CAGADREGYGYTF. The CDR3 DNA reads as TGTGCCGGCGCCGACAGGGAGGGCTATGGCTACACCTTC. The chain employs TRBV7-2 and TRBJ1-2; 7 bases map to TRBD1. The CDR3 sequence is 13 residues long. Per the germline V gene, CDR1 is SGHTA and CDR2 is FQGNSA. V trimming: 11 bases; J trimming: 4 bases; junction bases outside the gene matches: 10. The full variable domain, completed using reference TRBV7-2 and TRBJ1-2, is GAGVSQSPSNKVTEKGKDVELRCDPISGHTALYWYRQSLGQGLEFLIYFQGNSAPDKSGLPSDRFSAERTGGSVSTLTIQRTQQEDSAVYLCAGADREGYGYTFGSGTRLTVV.

The rearrangement joins TRBV6-5 to TRBJ1-4; TRBD1 is a possible D gene (6 bases). This CDR3 contains 13 residues. Germline CDR1 and CDR2: MNHEY and SVGAGI. Trimming stripped 11 bases from V and 4 bases from J, with 14 bases between. The CDR3 loop is CACHRVFNEKLFF. Here the CDR3 DNA reads TGTGCCTGTCACAGGGTCTTTAATGAAAAACTGTTTTTT.

The genes are TRBV24-1 and TRBJ1-2; 7 bases are shared with TRBD1. CDR3 size: 14 residues. The V and J ends lost 4 bases and 4 bases, in that order; junction bases with no gene match: 5. Germline V CDR1 and CDR2: KGHDR, SFDVKD. This CDR3 is CATSDSTGIYGYTF. CDR3 bases: TGTGCCACCAGTGACTCGACAGGGATCTATGGCTACACCTTC.

J is TRBJ1-5 and V is TRBV24-1, with 7 positions matching TRBD1. Germline assignment: CDR1 KGHDR and CDR2 SFDVKD. The CDR3 totals 14 residues. V lost 4 bases to trimming and J lost 7 bases; unmatched junction nucleotides: 6. As DNA, the CDR3 is TGTGCCACCAGTGACACAGGGGACTGGCAGCCCCAGCATTTT. Its translation: CATSDTGDWQPQHF.

This rearrangement joins TRBV25-1 to TRBJ1-4; TRBD1 might be the D (5 bases). V dropped 7 bases and J dropped 3 bases, with 9 bases sitting between them. From germline, CDR1 is MGHDK and CDR2 SYGVNS. The CDR3 has 13 amino acids. In nucleotides, the CDR3 is TGTGCCAGCAACTTAGGGGCTAATGAAAAACTGTTTTTT. Translated, it gives CASNLGANEKLFF. The full variable domain, its missing parts supplied by reference TRBV25-1 and TRBJ1-4, is EADIYQTPRYLVIGTGKKITLECSQTMGHDKMYWYQQDPGMELHLIHYSYGVNSTEKGDLSSESTVSRIRTEHFPLTLESARPSHTSQYLCASNLGANEKLFFGSGTQLSVL.

The chain is built from TRBV6-5 and TRBJ2-7; 7 bases are shared with TRBD2. The CDR3 is 13 residues long. Unmatched junction bases numbered 2, after V lost 6 bases and J lost 0 bases. Germline CDR1 MNHEY, CDR2 SVGAGI. CDR3 bases: TGTGCCAGCAGGGGAGGGATCTCCTACGAGCAGTACTTC. Residues: CASRGGISYEQYF.

This chain connects TRBV11-2 to TRBJ2-7, with D tentatively TRBD1 (5 bases). The CDR3 runs to 15 residues. V was trimmed by 1 base and J by 4 bases, leaving 14 bases between them. Per germline, CDR1 SGHAT and CDR2 FQNNGV. The DNA for the CDR3 is TGTGCCAGCAGCTTAGCGGCGAATCAGGGATACGAGCAGTACTTC. Protein sequence: CASSLAANQGYEQYF.

The chain employs TRBV5-1 and TRBJ1-1; D remains ambiguous. Per germline, CDR1 SGHRS and CDR2 YFSETQ. This CDR3 is built from 14 residues. V was trimmed by 0 bases and J by 11 bases, leaving 17 bases between them. The CDR3 bases are TGCGCCAGCAGCTTGGCCGAGGAAGGGCTTCGGGCTTTCTTT. Amino acids: CASSLAEEGLRAFF.

The CDR3, as DNA: TGCGCCAGCAGCTACGCCTTGGACAGCGAAAACTATGGCTACACCTTC. Amino acids: CASSYALDSENYGYTF. The chain has TRBV5-1 and TRBJ1-2; a weak D match, TRBD1 (6 bases). Trimming took 3 bases from V and 2 from J, leaving 17 bases between them. The CDR3 is made up of 16 amino acids. Germline CDR1 reads SGHRS; CDR2 reads YFSETQ. Based on the CDR3 plus reference TRBV5-1 and TRBJ1-2, the full variable domain is KAGVTQTPRYLIKTRGQQVTLSCSPISGHRSVSWYQQTPGQGLQFLFEYFSETQRNKGNFPGRFSGRQFSNSRSEMNVSTLELGDSALYLCASSYALDSENYGYTFGSGTRLTVV.

This clone turned up a few times. The CDR3 coding sequence is TGTGCCAGCACCGGGACTAGCGGGGGGAGGGGTGAGCAGTTCTTC. Its protein product is CASTGTSGGRGEQFF. The chain links TRBV28 to TRBJ2-1; 15 bases fit TRBD2. Losses at the gene ends were 7 bases for V and 9 bases for J; bases not matched to a gene: 7. Germline V gene data show CDR1 as MDHEN and CDR2 as SYDVKM. The CDR3 totals 15 residues.